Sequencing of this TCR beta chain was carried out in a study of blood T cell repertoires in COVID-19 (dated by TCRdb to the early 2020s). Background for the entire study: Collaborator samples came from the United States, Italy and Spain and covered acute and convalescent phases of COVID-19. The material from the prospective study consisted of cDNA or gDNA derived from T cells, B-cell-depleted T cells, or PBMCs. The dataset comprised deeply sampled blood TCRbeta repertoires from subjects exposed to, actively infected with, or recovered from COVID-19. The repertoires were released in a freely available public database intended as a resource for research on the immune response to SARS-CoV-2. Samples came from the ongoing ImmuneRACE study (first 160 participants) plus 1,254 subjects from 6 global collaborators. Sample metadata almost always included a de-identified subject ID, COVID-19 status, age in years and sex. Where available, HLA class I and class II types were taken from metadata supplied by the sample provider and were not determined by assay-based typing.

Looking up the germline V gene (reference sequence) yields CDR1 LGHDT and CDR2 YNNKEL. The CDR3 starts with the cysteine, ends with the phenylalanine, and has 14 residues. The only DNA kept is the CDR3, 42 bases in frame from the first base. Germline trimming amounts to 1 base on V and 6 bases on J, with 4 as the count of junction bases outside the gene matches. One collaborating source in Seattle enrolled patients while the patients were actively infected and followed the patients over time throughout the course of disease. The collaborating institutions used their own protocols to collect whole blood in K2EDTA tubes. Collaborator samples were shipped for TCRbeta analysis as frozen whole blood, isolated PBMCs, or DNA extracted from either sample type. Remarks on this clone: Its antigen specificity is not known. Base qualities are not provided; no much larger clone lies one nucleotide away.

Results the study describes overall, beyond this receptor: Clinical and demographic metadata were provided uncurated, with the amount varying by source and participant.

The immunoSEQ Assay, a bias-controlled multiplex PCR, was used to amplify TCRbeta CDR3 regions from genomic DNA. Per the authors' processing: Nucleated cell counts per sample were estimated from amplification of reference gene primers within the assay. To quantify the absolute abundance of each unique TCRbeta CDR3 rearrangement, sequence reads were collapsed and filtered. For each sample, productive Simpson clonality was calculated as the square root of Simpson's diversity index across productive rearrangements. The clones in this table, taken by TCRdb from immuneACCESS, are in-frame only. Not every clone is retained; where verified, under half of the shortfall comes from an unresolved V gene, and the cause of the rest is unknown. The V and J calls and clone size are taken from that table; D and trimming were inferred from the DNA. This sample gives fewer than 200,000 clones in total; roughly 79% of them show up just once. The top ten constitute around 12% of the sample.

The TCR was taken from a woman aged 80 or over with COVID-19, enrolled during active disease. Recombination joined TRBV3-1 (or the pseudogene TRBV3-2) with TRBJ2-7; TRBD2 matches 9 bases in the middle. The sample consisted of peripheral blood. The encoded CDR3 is CASSQVSSGTEQYF. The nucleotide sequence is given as TGTGCCAGCAGCCAAGTATCTAGCGGGACCGAGCAGTACTTC.